This is a list of T cell receptor beta chains from one sample in a study of patients and donors after allogeneic stem cell transplantation. One entry per CDR3 protein results from TCRdb running MiXCR on the RT-PCR reads. The sample has 98,000 or so distinct CDR3 sequences, around 33% seen once. The specimen was blood, either unsorted or a sorted T cell fraction (not recorded which). All receptors come from a human donor who was either an allogeneic HSCT recipient or a stem cell or donor lymphocyte infusion donor (not recorded which). It is not recorded whose cells these are; they may come from a transplant donor. The CDR3 runs from the conserved cysteine through the conserved F or W. Fields, in order: clone size, J gene, V gene, D gene, CDR3 protein, CDR3 DNA. A D gene is named only where the DNA matches it firmly. Clone size is not always given. Where it is, it says once, few, many or a class for expanded clones.

.	TRBJ2-1	TRBV18	.	CASSPPYRTSNEQFF	TGTGCCAGCTCACCACCGTACAGAACTTCCAATGAGCAGTTCTTC
few	TRBJ1-4	TRBV28	.	CASSLKEKLFF	TGTGCCAGCAGTTTAAAGGAAAAACTGTTTTTT
.	TRBJ1-2	TRBV29-1	.	CSVEDLGSGYTF	TGCAGCGTTGAAGATCTCGGGAGTGGCTACACCTTC
.	TRBJ1-3	TRBV28	TRBD1	CASSFGGQGVLSGNTIYF	TGTGCCAGCAGTTTCGGGGGACAGGGGGTGCTCTCTGGAAACACCATATATTTT
.	TRBJ2-3	TRBV4-2	.	CASSQEDSEDTQYF	TGTGCCAGCAGCCAGGAGGACAGTGAAGATACGCAGTATTTT
.	TRBJ2-7	TRBV28	TRBD2	CASSRTSGRVGPYEQYF	TGTGCCAGCAGCCGGACTAGCGGGAGGGTGGGACCCTACGAGCAGTACTTC
.	TRBJ2-5	TRBV24-1	TRBD1	CATSDSGTAKETQYF	TGTGCCACCAGTGATTCTGGGACAGCTAAAGAGACCCAGTACTTC
few	TRBJ2-3	TRBV7-2	.	CASSLDLRADTQYF	TGTGCCAGCAGCTTAGATTTGCGGGCAGATACGCAGTATTTT
.	TRBJ2-1	TRBV14	.	CASSQALAGTRREQFF	TGTGCCAGCAGCCAAGCCCTCGCTGGTACTAGGAGAGAGCAGTTCTTC
.	TRBJ1-2	TRBV7-2	.	CASSLSPLGGDVYGYTF	TGTGCCAGCAGCTTAAGCCCGTTAGGGGGGGACGTCTATGGCTACACCTTC
.	TRBJ2-2	TRBV27	TRBD2	CASSLSSGRAWGTGELFF	TGTGCCAGCAGTTTATCTAGCGGGAGGGCCTGGGGCACCGGGGAGCTGTTTTTT
.	TRBJ2-5	TRBV7-6	.	CASSLVRQETQYF	TGTGCCAGCAGCTTAGTAAGGCAAGAGACCCAGTACTTC
.	TRBJ2-3	TRBV12-3/TRBV12-4	.	CASSLSGPTDTQYF	TGTGCCAGCAGTTTGAGCGGTCCCACAGATACGCAGTATTTT
.	TRBJ1-5	TRBV7-2	TRBD1	CASSLTGAQPQHF	TGTGCCAGCAGCTTGACAGGGGCTCAGCCCCAGCATTTT
.	TRBJ2-7	TRBV12-3/TRBV12-4	.	CASSYGPGWYEQYF	TGTGCCAGCAGCTACGGACCCGGGTGGTACGAGCAGTACTTC
few	TRBJ1-2	TRBV12-3/TRBV12-4	.	CASSPQVGHGYTF	TGTGCCAGCAGTCCCCAGGTAGGGCATGGCTACACCTTC